The next 29 T cell receptor beta chains were all read from a single sample in a study of blood T cells in healthy people across ages. For the second PCR, which ran for about 6 to 11 cycles, a sample-barcoded 5' primer and a J-beta primer mix were used. From the 5' RACE reads, TCRdb called clonotypes with MiXCR, one entry per CDR3 protein. The sample has approximately 730,000 distinct CDR3 sequences, approximately 53% seen once. Material for sequencing was blood. Receptors originate from a man at least 80 years old in good health.

This sequence joins TRBV5-6 and TRBJ2-7; possible D gene TRBD1, 6 bases. The germline gives CDR1 SGHDT, CDR2 YYEEEE. The germline V and J ends were trimmed by 3 bases and 4 bases, with 26 bases remaining between them. This CDR3 has 18 residues. Here the CDR3 reads CASSSVWTDADLPYEQYF. The CDR3 DNA reads as TGTGCCAGCAGCTCGGTATGGACAGATGCCGACCTACCGTACGAGCAGTACTTC.

This clonotype has only one observation. The gene calls are TRBV15 and TRBJ2-1; the D gene could be TRBD1 or TRBD2 (6 bases each). The ends were cut back, 3 bases at V and 6 bases at J, with 18 bases in the middle. This CDR3 has 16 residues. Germline lookup yields CDR1 LNHNV and CDR2 YYDKDF (reference sequence). The DNA for the CDR3 is TGTGCCACCAGCAGTCCGGGGGCGGGGCGAGTCAATGAGCAGTTCTTC. Residues: CATSSPGAGRVNEQFF.

This clonotype appeared a few times. This chain uses TRBV5-1 with TRBJ1-2; D ambiguous. V was trimmed by 9 bases and J by 9 bases, leaving 24 bases between them. CDR3 size: 14 residues. CDR1 is SGHRS and CDR2 is YFSETQ in the germline V gene. The chain's CDR3 is CATKSGLPERSYTF. The CDR3 DNA sequence: TGCGCCACCAAGAGCGGACTGCCTGAACGGAGCTACACCTTC. The entire variable domain, with the rest obtained from reference TRBV5-1 and TRBJ1-2, is as follows: KAGVTQTPRYLIKTRGQQVTLSCSPISGHRSVSWYQQTPGQGLQFLFEYFSETQRNKGNFPGRFSGRQFSNSRSEMNVSTLELGDSALYLCATKSGLPERSYTFGSGTRLTVV.

Written as DNA, the CDR3 is TGTGCCAGCAGCTTACAACTAGGGGCCCAGTACTTC. Translated: CASSLQLGAQYF. This sequence joins TRBV11-2 and TRBJ2-5; D may correspond to TRBD1 or TRBD2 (5 bases each). This CDR3 is built from 12 residues. The V and J ends lost 2 bases and 9 bases respectively, with 10 bases between them. CDR1 SGHAT and CDR2 FQNNGV come from the germline V gene.

Concerning this clonotype: A much larger clone is a single base away; this may be a read error. This sequence joins TRBV29-1 and TRBJ2-7; the D is unclear. Germline V gene sequence: CDR1 SQVTM, CDR2 ANQGSEA. CDR3 length: 11 residues. V was shortened by 8 bases and J by 4 bases, with 12 bases between the two germline ends. CDR3 loop: CSIVGEYEQYF. The CDR3 DNA sequence: TGCAGCATTGTAGGTGAATACGAGCAGTACTTC.

V and J are TRBV4-1 and TRBJ2-5; 12 bases match TRBD2. V dropped 6 bases and J dropped 5; count of bases not matched to a gene: 10. The CDR3 is 16 residues long. Germline CDR1 reads MGHRA; CDR2 reads YSYEKL. The DNA for the CDR3 is TGCGCCAGCAGACTCACTAGCGGGAGGCCGCTGGAGACCCAGTACTTC. It encodes CASRLTSGRPLETQYF.

The gene calls are TRBV7-2 and TRBJ1-6; no reliable D call. This CDR3 has 12 residues. CDR1 and CDR2 from the germline V gene are SGHTA and FQGNSA. Between the trimmed V and J ends, which lost 5 bases and 8 bases, there was a span of 7 bases. In nucleotides, the CDR3 is TGTGCCAGCAGCCAGTCCTATTCACCCCTCCACTTT. Translation gives CASSQSYSPLHF.

This clonotype appeared a single time. The chain is built from TRBV5-1 and TRBJ1-2; TRBD1 might be the D (5 bases). The CDR3 extends over 15 amino acids. Germline V gene data show CDR1 as SGHRS and CDR2 as YFSETQ. Deletions cut 1 base from V and 8 bases from J, with 18 bases between. Written as DNA, the CDR3 is TGCGCCAGCAGCTTGCAGAGAGGGGCAGGGAACGGCTACACCTTC. Translation gives CASSLQRGAGNGYTF.

J is TRBJ2-5 and V is TRBV5-1; no definite D call. The ends were cut back, 4 bases at V and 5 bases at J, with 18 bases in the middle. The CDR3 extends over 15 amino acids. From germline, CDR1 is SGHRS and CDR2 YFSETQ. The CDR3 DNA reads as TGCGCCAGCAGCGACCTCACTGCCCCCAGGGAGACCCAGTACTTC. Its protein is CASSDLTAPRETQYF.

This chain uses TRBV6-5 with TRBJ2-2, with D perhaps TRBD2 (6 bases). Trimming stripped 10 bases from V and 5 bases from J, with 20 bases between. The CDR3 length is 15 residues. Germline-derived CDR1 and CDR2 are MNHEY and SVGAGI. The CDR3 loop reads CANRLGSVSTGELFF. As DNA, the CDR3 is TGTGCCAACAGACTAGGTTCTGTGTCAACCGGGGAGCTGTTTTTT.

The table lists this clonotype with a few counts. The genes are TRBV20-1 and TRBJ2-1; 14 nucleotides align to TRBD2. Trimming cost V 6 bases and J 8 bases; bases outside gene matches: 3. Germline V CDR1 and CDR2: DFQATT, SNEGSKA (reference sequence). The CDR3 totals 13 residues. DNA for the CDR3: TGCAGTGCACCGGGACTAGCGGGGGATGAGCAGTTCTTC. It specifies CSAPGLAGDEQFF.

The V gene is TRBV7-9, the J gene TRBJ1-5, with D hard to call. In germline, CDR1 is SEHNR, CDR2 FQNEAQ (reference sequence). There are 13 residues in the CDR3. V was shortened by 2 bases and J by 6 bases, with 8 bases between the two germline ends. CDR3 nucleotide sequence: TGTGCCAGCAGCTTATGGCGAGGTCAGCCCCAGCATTTT. Its translation is CASSLWRGQPQHF.

This clonotype has more than one count but fewer than ten. V and J are TRBV5-5 and TRBJ2-4; TRBD2 matches 16 bases. J was trimmed by 13 bases and V by 7 bases; bases with no gene match: 17. Germline loops: CDR1 SGHKS, CDR2 YYEKEE (reference sequence). The CDR3 runs 17 residues. The CDR3 protein is CASLGGPGTSGRAGQYF. CDR3 DNA: TGTGCCAGCTTAGGAGGTCCCGGGACTAGCGGGAGGGCCGGACAGTACTTC.

This clonotype was seen just once. The CDR3 here is CASSPPRTGGPDNEQFF. For the CDR3, the DNA is TGTGCCAGCAGCCCCCCGAGGACGGGAGGCCCGGACAATGAGCAGTTCTTC. The V gene is TRBV12-1, the J gene TRBJ2-1; TRBD2 reflects the table's D call only, with no check against the DNA. TRBV12-1 is a pseudogene segment. CDR3 length: 17 amino acids.

CDR3 loop: CASSQDPGDDEQFF. DNA of the CDR3: TGTGCCAGCAGCCAAGACCCCGGGGACGATGAGCAGTTCTTC. The rearrangement links TRBV3-1 to TRBJ2-1, with D perhaps being TRBD1 or TRBD2 (5 bases each). V shed 0 bases and J shed 8 bases, with 11 bases lying between them. CDR3 length equals 14 residues. Germline lookup yields CDR1 LGHDT and CDR2 YNNKEL (reference sequence).

The genes are TRBV27 and TRBJ2-1; 8 positions agree with TRBD2. There are 15 residues in the CDR3. CDR1 and CDR2 (germline): MNHEY, SMNVEV (reference sequence). With V trimmed by 1 base and J by 8 bases, 7 bases remained unmatched. CDR3 bases: TGTGCCAGCAGTTTATGGGGACTAGGATCGCATGAGCAGTTCTTC. Protein: CASSLWGLGSHEQFF.

This clonotype was observed many times. The chain has TRBV20-1 and TRBJ2-5, with 8 bases lining up with TRBD2. V was clipped by 6 bases and J by 2 bases; unmatched bases: 8. Germline V CDR1 and CDR2: DFQATT, SNEGSKA (reference sequence). The CDR3 length is 14 residues. The CDR3 is CSATIAGTQETQYF. The DNA for the CDR3 is TGCAGTGCCACGATAGCGGGAACACAAGAGACCCAGTACTTC.

This chain connects TRBV4-1 to TRBJ2-3; TRBD1 agrees at 12 bases. This CDR3 has 16 residues. J lost 14 bases, V lost 5 bases, and 17 bases had no gene match. Germline V gene lookup returns CDR1 MGHRA and CDR2 YSYEKL. CDR3 sequence: CASSKGQGATDRYAYF. DNA for the CDR3: TGCGCCAGCAGCAAGGGACAGGGGGCGACGGACAGGTACGCGTATTTT.

This clonotype has only a few counts. The chain employs TRBV5-1 and TRBJ2-5, with D unclear. The J call is doubtful: the DNA matches TRBJ2-7 better. CDR1 and CDR2 from the germline V gene are SGHRS and YFSETQ. CDR3 length: 13 residues. As DNA, the CDR3 is TGCGCCAGCAGCTTGAGGTCGGACTACGAGCAGTACTTC. It specifies CASSLRSDYEQYF.

This sequence joins TRBV5-1 and TRBJ2-1; 9 bases are a match to TRBD2. V lost 6 bases to trimming and J lost 0 bases; unmatched junction nucleotides: 7. Germline V gives CDR1 SGHRS, CDR2 YFSETQ. This CDR3 spans 16 amino acids. In nucleotides, the CDR3 is TGCGCCAGCAAACTAGCGGGTTCCAGCTCCTACAATGAGCAGTTCTTC. Translated: CASKLAGSSSYNEQFF.

J is TRBJ1-2 and V is TRBV20-1, with TRBD1 matching over 7 bases. This CDR3 spans 14 amino acids. The trim removed 5 bases at V and 7 bases at J, leaving 13 bases unmatched. CDR1 is DFQATT and CDR2 is SNEGSKA in the germline V gene (reference sequence). In DNA form, the CDR3 reads TGCAGTGCTGGCAACCCCTTGGGACAGCCTGGCTACACCTTC. Protein sequence: CSAGNPLGQPGYTF.

This chain links TRBV5-6 with TRBJ2-7, with 11 bases aligning to TRBD2. The V segment lost 2 bases and the J segment 4 bases; nucleotides outside the gene matches: 11. The CDR3 sequence is 17 residues long. Germline V gene lookup returns CDR1 SGHDT and CDR2 YYEEEE. The CDR3 reads CASSFVLAGVARYEQYF. Here the CDR3 DNA reads TGTGCCAGCAGCTTCGTACTAGCGGGAGTAGCGAGATACGAGCAGTACTTC.

The rearrangement links TRBV3-1 to TRBJ1-5; D is unclear. V was trimmed by 2 bases and J by 4 bases, leaving 9 bases between them. Germline V CDR1 and CDR2: LGHDT, YNNKEL (reference sequence). The CDR3 sequence is 14 residues long. The CDR3 region has the DNA TGTGCCAGCAGCCAATCATCAGGAAATCAGCCCCAGCATTTT. Amino acids: CASSQSSGNQPQHF.

Only a few counts were recorded for this clonotype. V is TRBV28 and J is TRBJ2-5, with D maybe TRBD1 (5 bases). The CDR3 spans 14 residues. Germline V gene sequence: CDR1 MDHEN, CDR2 SYDVKM. V was clipped by 2 bases and J by 4 bases, with 11 bases between them. For the CDR3, the DNA is TGTGCCAGCAGTTTACGGCAGGGATCAGAGACCCAGTACTTC. It translates to CASSLRQGSETQYF.

This clonotype turned up a few times. The gene calls are TRBV19 and TRBJ2-5; 12 nucleotides match TRBD2. CDR1 is LNHDA, CDR2 SQIVND, per germline (reference sequence). CDR3 length equals 15 residues. The junction had 3 bases not matched to a gene; V was cut back by 4 bases and J by 3 bases. CDR3 in DNA: TGTGCCAGTAGTAGGAGACTAGCGGGGGAAGAGACCCAGTACTTC. This gives the protein CASSRRLAGEETQYF. Variable domain in full (rest from reference TRBV19 and TRBJ2-5): DGGITQSPKYLFRKEGQNVTLSCEQNLNHDAMYWYRQDPGQGLRLIYYSQIVNDFQKGDIAEGYSVSREKKESFPLTVTSAQKNPTAFYLCASSRRLAGEETQYFGPGTRLLVL.

The V call is TRBV12-3 or TRBV12-4, the J call TRBJ2-1; tentatively, D is TRBD1 (6 bases). The V gene lost 6 bases and the J gene lost 9 bases, with 12 bases spanning the gap. The CDR3 spans 12 residues. The chain's CDR3 is CASSSTGPEQFF. CDR3 sequence (DNA): TGTGCCAGCAGCTCTACAGGGCCTGAGCAGTTCTTC.

The chain recombines TRBV13 with TRBJ2-5, with TRBD2 identical over 7 bases. The germline V gene has CDR1 PRHDT and CDR2 FYEKMQ (reference sequence). Unmatched junction bases numbered 3, after V lost 5 bases and J lost 3 bases. The CDR3 loop spans 13 amino acids. The CDR3 is CASSVRGEETQYF. CDR3 bases: TGTGCCAGCAGCGTCCGGGGGGAAGAGACCCAGTACTTC.

This sequence joins TRBV20-1 and TRBJ2-1, with TRBD2 identical over 9 bases. V shed 1 base, J shed 4 bases, and the junction held 8 bases outside the gene matches. The CDR3 consists of 16 residues. The germline V gene encodes CDR1 DFQATT and CDR2 SNEGSKA (reference sequence). In DNA form, the CDR3 reads TGCAGTGCTAGAGTTATAGCCAGCGGGAGGTACAATGAGCAGTTCTTC. Its translation is CSARVIASGRYNEQFF.

The rearrangement links TRBV29-1 to TRBJ2-1; TRBD2 matches at 10 bases. Germline loops: CDR1 SQVTM, CDR2 ANQGSEA. This CDR3 region has 15 residues. With 6 bases clipped from V and 5 bases from J, the junction kept 10 bases outside the gene matches. The CDR3 region has the DNA TGCAGCGTCCTGTTGTGGACTAGCGGTGACAATGAGCAGTTCTTC. This codes for CSVLLWTSGDNEQFF.